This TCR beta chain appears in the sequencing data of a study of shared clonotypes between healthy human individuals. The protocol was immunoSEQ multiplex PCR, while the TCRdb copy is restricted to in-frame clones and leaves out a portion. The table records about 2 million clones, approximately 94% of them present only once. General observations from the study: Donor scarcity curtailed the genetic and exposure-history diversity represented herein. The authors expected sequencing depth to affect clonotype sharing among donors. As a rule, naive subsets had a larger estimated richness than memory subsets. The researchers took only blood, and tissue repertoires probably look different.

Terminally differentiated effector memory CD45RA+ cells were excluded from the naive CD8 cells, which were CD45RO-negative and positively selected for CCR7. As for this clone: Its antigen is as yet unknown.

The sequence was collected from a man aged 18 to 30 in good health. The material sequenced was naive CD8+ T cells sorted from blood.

CDR3 in DNA: TGTGCCAGCAGCTCTACGGGACACCCCTACGAGCAGTACTTC. It specifies CASSSTGHPYEQYF. The rearrangement uses TRBV5-6 and TRBJ2-7; a weak D match, TRBD1 (6 bases). Germline CDR1 SGHDT, CDR2 YYEEEE. CDR3 length: 14 residues. V gave up 3 bases and J gave up 2 bases, with 12 bases separating them.